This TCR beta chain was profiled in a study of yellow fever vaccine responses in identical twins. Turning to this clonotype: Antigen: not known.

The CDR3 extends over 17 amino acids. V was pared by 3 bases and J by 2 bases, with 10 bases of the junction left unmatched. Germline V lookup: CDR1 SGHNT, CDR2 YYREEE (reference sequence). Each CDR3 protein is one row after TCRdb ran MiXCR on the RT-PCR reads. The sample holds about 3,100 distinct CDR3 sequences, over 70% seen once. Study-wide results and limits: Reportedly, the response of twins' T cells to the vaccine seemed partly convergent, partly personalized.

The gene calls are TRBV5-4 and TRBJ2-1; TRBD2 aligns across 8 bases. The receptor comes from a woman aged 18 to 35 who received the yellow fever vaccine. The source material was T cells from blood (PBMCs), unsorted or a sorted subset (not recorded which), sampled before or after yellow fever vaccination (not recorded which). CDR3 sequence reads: CASSSGGPVRTYNEQFF. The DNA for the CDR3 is TGTGCCAGCAGCTCGGGGGGGCCAGTTAGGACCTACAATGAGCAGTTCTTC.